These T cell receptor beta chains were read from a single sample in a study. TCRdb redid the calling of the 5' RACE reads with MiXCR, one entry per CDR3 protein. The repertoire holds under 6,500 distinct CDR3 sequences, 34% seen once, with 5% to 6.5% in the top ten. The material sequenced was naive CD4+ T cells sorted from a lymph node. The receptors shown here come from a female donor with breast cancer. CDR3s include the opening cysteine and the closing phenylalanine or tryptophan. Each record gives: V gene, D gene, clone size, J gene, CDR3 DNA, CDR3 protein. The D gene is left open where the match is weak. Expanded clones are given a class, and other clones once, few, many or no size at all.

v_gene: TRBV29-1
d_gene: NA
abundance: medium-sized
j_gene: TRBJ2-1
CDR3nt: TGCAGCGTTCTTCGGGGCTCCTACAATGAGCAGTTCTTC
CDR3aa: CSVLRGSYNEQFF

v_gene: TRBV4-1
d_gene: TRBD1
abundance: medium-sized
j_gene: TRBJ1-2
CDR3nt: TGCGCCAGCAGCCAAGAATGGGACAGGGCGTATGGCTACACCTTC
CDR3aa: CASSQEWDRAYGYTF

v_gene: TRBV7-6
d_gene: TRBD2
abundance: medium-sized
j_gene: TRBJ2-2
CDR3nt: TGTGCCAGCAGTCGGGACTATTCCACCGGGGAGCTGTTTTTT
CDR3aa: CASSRDYSTGELFF

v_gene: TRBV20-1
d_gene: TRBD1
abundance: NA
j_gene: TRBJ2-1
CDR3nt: TGCAGTGCGGGGACAGGGAACAATGAGCAGTTCTTC
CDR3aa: CSAGTGNNEQFF

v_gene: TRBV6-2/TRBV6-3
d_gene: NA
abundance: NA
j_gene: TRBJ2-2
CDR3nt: TGTGCCAGCAGTTACACCCCAATCCGCACCGGGGAGCTGTTTTTT
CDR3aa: CASSYTPIRTGELFF

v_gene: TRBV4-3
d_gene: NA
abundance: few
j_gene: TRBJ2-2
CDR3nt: TGCGCCAGCAGCCAAGATCTTCAGGACGTCTCCGGGGAGCTGTTTTTT
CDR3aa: CASSQDLQDVSGELFF

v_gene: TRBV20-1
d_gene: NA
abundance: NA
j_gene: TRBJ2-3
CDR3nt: TGCAGTGCTATCGGGGCAGATACGCAGTATTTT
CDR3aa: CSAIGADTQYF

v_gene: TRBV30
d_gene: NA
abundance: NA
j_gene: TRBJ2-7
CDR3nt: TGTGCCGCCACCGGGACCGTCTCCTACGAGCAGTACTTC
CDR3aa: CAATGTVSYEQYF

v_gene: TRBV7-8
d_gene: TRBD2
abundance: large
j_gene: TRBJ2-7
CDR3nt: TGTGCCAGCACCCGGACTAGCGGGAGGGCTGTATCCTACGAGCAGTACTTC
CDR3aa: CASTRTSGRAVSYEQYF

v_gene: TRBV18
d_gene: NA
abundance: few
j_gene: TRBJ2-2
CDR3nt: TGTGCCAGCTCACCAAGCACCGAGAACACCGGGGAGCTGTTTTTT
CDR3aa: CASSPSTENTGELFF

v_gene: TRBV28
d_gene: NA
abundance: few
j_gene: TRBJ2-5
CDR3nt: TGTGCCAGCAGTTTAGTGGCAACACAGACCCAGTACTTC
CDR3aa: CASSLVATQTQYF

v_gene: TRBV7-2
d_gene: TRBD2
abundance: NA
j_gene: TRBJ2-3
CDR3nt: TGTGCCAGCAGCTCAGGAGCGGGAGTAATAGATACGCAGTATTTT
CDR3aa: CASSSGAGVIDTQYF

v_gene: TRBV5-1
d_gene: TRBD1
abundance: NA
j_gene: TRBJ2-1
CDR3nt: TGCGCCAGCAGCTTGGGGGGGACAGACTACAATGAGCAGTTCTTC
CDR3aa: CASSLGGTDYNEQFF

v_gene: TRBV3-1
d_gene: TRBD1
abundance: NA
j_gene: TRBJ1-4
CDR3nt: TGTGCCAGCAGCCGTCAGGGGGGGAAGGACAATGAAAAACTGTTTTTT
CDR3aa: CASSRQGGKDNEKLFF

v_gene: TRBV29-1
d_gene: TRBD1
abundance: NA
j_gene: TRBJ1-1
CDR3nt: TGCAGCGTCCTACAGGGGGCCTTTACTGAAGCTTTCTTT
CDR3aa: CSVLQGAFTEAFF

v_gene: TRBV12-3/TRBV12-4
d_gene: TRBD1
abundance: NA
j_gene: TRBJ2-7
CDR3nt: TGTGCCAGCACCTTCTCACCACAGGGGTCGAACGAGCAGTACTTC
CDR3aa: CASTFSPQGSNEQYF

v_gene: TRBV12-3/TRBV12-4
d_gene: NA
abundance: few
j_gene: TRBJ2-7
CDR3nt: TGTGCCAGCAGTCCCGAGCAGTACTTC
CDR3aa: CASSPEQYF

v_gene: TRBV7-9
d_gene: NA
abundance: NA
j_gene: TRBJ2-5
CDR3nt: TGTGCCAGCAGCCAACGGCAAGCGGTAGAGGTCACCGAGACACAGTACTTC
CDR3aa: CASSQRQAVEVTETQYF

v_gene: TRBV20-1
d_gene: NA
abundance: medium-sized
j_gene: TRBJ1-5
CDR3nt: TGCAGTGCCTGGGGTATAGATCAGCCCCAGCATTTT
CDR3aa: CSAWGIDQPQHF

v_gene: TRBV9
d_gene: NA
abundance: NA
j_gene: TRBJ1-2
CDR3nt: TGTGCCAGCAGCGTAACACAGGGAGGCGGCTACACCTTC
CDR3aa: CASSVTQGGGYTF

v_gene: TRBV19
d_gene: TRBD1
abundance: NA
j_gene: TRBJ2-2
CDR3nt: TGTGCCAGTAGTCACCCGGGACAGGTGCCCACCGGGGAGCTGTTTTTT
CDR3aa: CASSHPGQVPTGELFF

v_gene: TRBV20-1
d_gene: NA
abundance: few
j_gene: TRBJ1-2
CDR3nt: TGCAGTGCTAGACTCGGTCGGGGGTCGGGGCGGGGGGGCTACACCTTC
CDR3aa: CSARLGRGSGRGGYTF

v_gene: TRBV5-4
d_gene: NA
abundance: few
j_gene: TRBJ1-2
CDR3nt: TGTGCCAGCAGCTTGGCCTTTTACCGGCCCTATGGCTACACCTTC
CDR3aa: CASSLAFYRPYGYTF

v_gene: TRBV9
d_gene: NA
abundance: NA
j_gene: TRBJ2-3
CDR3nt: TGTGCCAGCAGCGTGACAGGAAGCCCCTATACGCAGTATTTT
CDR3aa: CASSVTGSPYTQYF

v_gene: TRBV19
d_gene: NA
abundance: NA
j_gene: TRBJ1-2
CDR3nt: TGTGCCAGTACTCTCCCAGGGGCCAGTAACTATGGCTACACCTTC
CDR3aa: CASTLPGASNYGYTF

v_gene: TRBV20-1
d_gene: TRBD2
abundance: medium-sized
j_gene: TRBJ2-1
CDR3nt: TGCAGTGCTCGCGGGGGGGCGTCCACCTACAATGAGCAGTTCTTC
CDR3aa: CSARGGASTYNEQFF

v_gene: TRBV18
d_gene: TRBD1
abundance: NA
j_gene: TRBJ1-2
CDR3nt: TGTGCCAGCTCCCCTGACAGGGCTAACTATGGCTACACCTTC
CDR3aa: CASSPDRANYGYTF

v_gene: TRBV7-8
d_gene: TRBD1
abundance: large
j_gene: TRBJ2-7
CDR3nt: TGTGCCAGCAGCGACCACAGGGGTGGCTACGAGCAGTACTTC
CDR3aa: CASSDHRGGYEQYF

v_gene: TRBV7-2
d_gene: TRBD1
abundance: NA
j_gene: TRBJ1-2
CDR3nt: TGTGCCAGCAGCCCCAAGGACAGGGGGAAGGATGGCTACACCTTC
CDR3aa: CASSPKDRGKDGYTF

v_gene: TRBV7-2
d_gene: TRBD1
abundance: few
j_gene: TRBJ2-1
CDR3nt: TGTGCCAGCAGCCGCCCAGTGGGACAGGGGTTCAATGAGCAGTTCTTC
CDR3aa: CASSRPVGQGFNEQFF

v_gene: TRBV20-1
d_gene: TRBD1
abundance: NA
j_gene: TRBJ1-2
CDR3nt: TGCAGTGCTACTATGACAGGGGGCTATGGCTACACCTTC
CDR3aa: CSATMTGGYGYTF

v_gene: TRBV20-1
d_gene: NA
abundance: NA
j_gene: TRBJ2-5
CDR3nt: TGCAGTGCTTCCCAGGACGCCTCAAAGACCCAGTACTTC
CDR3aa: CSASQDASKTQYF

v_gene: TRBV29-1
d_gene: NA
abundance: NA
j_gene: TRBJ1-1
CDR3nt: TGCAGCGCCGAACAAGGCACTGAAGCTTTCTTT
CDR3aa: CSAEQGTEAFF

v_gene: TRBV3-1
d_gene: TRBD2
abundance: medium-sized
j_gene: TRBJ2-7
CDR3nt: TGTGCCAGCAGCCCCGTGATAGCGGGGGCTGTAGAGCAGTACTTC
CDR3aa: CASSPVIAGAVEQYF

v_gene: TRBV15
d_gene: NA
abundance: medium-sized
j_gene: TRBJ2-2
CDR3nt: TGTGCCACCAGCAGAGATCGGGGCGGGGAGCTGTTTTTT
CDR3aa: CATSRDRGGELFF

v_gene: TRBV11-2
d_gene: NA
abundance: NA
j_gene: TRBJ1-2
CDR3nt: TGTGCCAGCAGTGGTGCGAACTATGGCTACACCTTC
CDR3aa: CASSGANYGYTF

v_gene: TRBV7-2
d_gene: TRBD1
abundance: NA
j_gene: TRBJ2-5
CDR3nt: TGTGCCAGCAGCTTAAAACAGGGGTCTACCAAAGAAACCCAGTACTTC
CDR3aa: CASSLKQGSTKETQYF

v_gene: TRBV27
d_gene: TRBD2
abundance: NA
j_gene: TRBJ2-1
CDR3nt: TGTGCCAGCAGTTTTAATAGCGGGATCTACGAGCAGTTCTTC
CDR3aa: CASSFNSGIYEQFF

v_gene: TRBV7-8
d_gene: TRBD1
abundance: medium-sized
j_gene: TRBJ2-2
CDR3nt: TGTGCCAGCAGCCCTCAAGCATGGACAGGGGCAACCGGGGAGCTGTTTTTT
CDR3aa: CASSPQAWTGATGELFF

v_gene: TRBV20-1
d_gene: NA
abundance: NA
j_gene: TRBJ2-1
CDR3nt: TGCAGTGCGATTAGCGGAAGCTCCTACAATGAGCAGTTCTTC
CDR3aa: CSAISGSSYNEQFF

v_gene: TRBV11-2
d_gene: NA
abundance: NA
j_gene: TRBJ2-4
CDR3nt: TGTGCCAGCAGCTCGGCCATGGGGTCCATTCAGTACTTC
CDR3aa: CASSSAMGSIQYF

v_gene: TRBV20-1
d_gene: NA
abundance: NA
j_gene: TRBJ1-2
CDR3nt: TGCAGTGCTCCTAGGACATCCTATGGCTACACCTTC
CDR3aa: CSAPRTSYGYTF

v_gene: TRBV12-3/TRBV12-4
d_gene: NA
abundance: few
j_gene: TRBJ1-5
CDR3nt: TGTGCCAGTAATTCCGGGATCCTTGACAATCAGCCCCAGCATTTT
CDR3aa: CASNSGILDNQPQHF

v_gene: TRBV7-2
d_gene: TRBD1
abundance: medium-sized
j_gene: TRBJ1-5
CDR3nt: TGTGCCAGCAGCTTAGGGACAGGGGCGCCCCAGCATTTT
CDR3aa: CASSLGTGAPQHF